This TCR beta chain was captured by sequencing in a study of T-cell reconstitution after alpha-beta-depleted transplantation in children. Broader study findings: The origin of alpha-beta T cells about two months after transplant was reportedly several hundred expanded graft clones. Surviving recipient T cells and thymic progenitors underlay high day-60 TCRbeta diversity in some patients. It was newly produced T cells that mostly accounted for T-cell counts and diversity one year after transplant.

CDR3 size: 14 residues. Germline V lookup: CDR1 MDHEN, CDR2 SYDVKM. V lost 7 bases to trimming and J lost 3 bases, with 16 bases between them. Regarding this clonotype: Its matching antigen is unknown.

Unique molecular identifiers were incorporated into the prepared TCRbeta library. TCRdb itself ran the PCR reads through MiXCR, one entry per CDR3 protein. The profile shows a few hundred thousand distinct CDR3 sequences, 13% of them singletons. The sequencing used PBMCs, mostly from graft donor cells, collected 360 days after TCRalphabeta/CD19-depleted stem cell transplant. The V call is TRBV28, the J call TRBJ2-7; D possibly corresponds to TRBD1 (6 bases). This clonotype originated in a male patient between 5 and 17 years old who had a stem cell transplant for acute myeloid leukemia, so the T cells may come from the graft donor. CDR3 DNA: TGTGCCAGCAATGGTGCAGGGGATCTCTACGAGCAGTACTTC. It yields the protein CASNGAGDLYEQYF.